The sequence of this T cell receptor (beta chain) was determined in a study of blood T cells in healthy people across ages. The CDR3 totals 16 residues. Germline-derived CDR1 and CDR2 are KGHDR and SFDVKD. After removal of 4 bases from V and 5 bases from J, the junction contained 7 bases not matched to a gene. Together with a sample-barcoded 5' primer, a J-beta primer mix was included in a second PCR lasting roughly 7 to 11 cycles. A single record per CDR3 protein comes from TCRdb applying MiXCR to the 5' RACE reads. Of some 930,000 distinct CDR3 sequences detected, around 29% appear once; the ten largest clones hold roughly a tenth. Separately, the same data were catalogued under a study of T cells of mothers and their children.

The clonotype was recovered from a woman in her thirties or forties in good health. Sequencing was done on a sample of blood. This chain connects TRBV24-1 to TRBJ2-1; 10 bases align to TRBD2. CDR3 nucleotide sequence: TGTGCCACCAGTGACCCACTAGCGGGGAGTAACAATGAGCAGTTCTTC. It specifies CATSDPLAGSNNEQFF.